This T cell receptor (beta chain) originates from a study of T cell responses to AZD1222 COVID-19 vaccine. TCRdb's table, derived via immunoSEQ multiplex PCR, lists solely in-frame clones and lacks some. The table has some 42,000 clones, approximately 88% seen once. This clone occurred a few times. Its antigen is not identified. Germline V CDR1 and CDR2: SGHRS, YFSETQ. V dropped 0 bases and J dropped 11 bases, with 14 bases sitting between them. This CDR3 spans 13 amino acids. General study results and limits: Spike-specific TCR breadth and depth grew following two AZD1222 doses. Repertoire samples came only from after the peak T cell response.

Second doses that came at about 4 or about 12 weeks were put together. The V and J genes are TRBV5-1 and TRBJ1-1; no clear D gene. The TCR comes from an adult who received the AZD1222 COVID-19 vaccine. The sample was peripheral blood, taken 28 days after the second AZD1222 dose. CDR3 DNA: TGCGCCAGCAGCTTGGCCGCGTGGGCGCAGGCTTTCTTT. This sequence encodes CASSLAAWAQAFF.